This is a list of T cell receptor beta chains from one sample in a study of T cells after yellow fever vaccination. TCRdb reanalysed the 5' RACE reads using MiXCR and keeps one entry per CDR3 protein. The profile shows around 400,000 distinct CDR3 sequences, approximately 10% of them singletons. The input for sequencing was PBMCs, taken on the day of the first yellow fever vaccination. The source is a man between 18 and 29 years old who received the YFV17D yellow fever vaccine. CDR3s include the opening cysteine and the closing phenylalanine or tryptophan. Fields, in order: V gene, clone size, D gene, J gene, CDR3 protein, CDR3 DNA. D genes are given only for firm matches. Some rows have no size entry. The others give once, few or many, or a class for an expanded clone.

>TRBV6-2/TRBV6-3|.|.|TRBJ1-1
CASNDRSDTEAFF
TGTGCCAGCAACGACAGGTCCGACACTGAAGCTTTCTTT
>TRBV20-1|.|.|TRBJ2-7
CSASKAGAREQYF
TGCAGTGCTAGTAAGGCAGGGGCGAGGGAGCAGTACTTC
>TRBV15|many|.|TRBJ1-5
CATSRGTQPQHF
TGTGCCACCAGCAGAGGAACCCAGCCCCAGCATTTT
>TRBV4-2|many|.|TRBJ2-1
CASSPTGNEQFF
TGTGCCAGCAGCCCTACAGGGAACGAGCAGTTCTTC
>TRBV15|few|.|TRBJ2-3
CATSREWQLSTDTQYF
TGTGCCACCAGCAGAGAATGGCAGTTGAGCACAGATACGCAGTATTTT
>TRBV9|.|.|TRBJ2-7
CASSVEGETYEQYF
TGTGCCAGCAGCGTAGAGGGGGAAACCTACGAGCAGTACTTC
>TRBV9|.|.|TRBJ2-2
CASSVSGSTGELFF
TGTGCCAGCAGCGTAAGTGGGTCCACCGGGGAGCTGTTTTTT
>TRBV5-4|few|.|TRBJ2-1
CATSRGNEQFF
TGTGCCACTAGTAGGGGGAATGAGCAGTTCTTC
>TRBV5-5|.|.|TRBJ2-3
CASSSRQVTYTDTQYF
TGTGCCAGCAGCTCTCGACAGGTAACCTACACAGATACGCAGTATTTT
>TRBV28|.|.|TRBJ1-3
CASSPPSRRNTIYF
TGTGCCAGCAGCCCCCCGTCCAGGAGAAACACCATATATTTT
>TRBV7-6|.|.|TRBJ1-1
CASTSRGNTEAFF
TGTGCCAGCACCTCTCGGGGAAACACTGAAGCTTTCTTT
>TRBV28|few|TRBD1|TRBJ2-1
CASTGGGQGARNEQFF
TGTGCCAGCACCGGAGGTGGACAGGGGGCGAGGAATGAGCAGTTCTTC
>TRBV5-1|few|.|TRBJ2-1
CASSGIGSGSSYNEQFF
TGCGCCAGCAGCGGTATCGGGTCCGGAAGCTCCTACAATGAGCAGTTCTTC
>TRBV7-8|few|.|TRBJ1-2
CASSPPEWGGDGYTF
TGTGCCAGCAGCCCACCGGAATGGGGGGGTGACGGCTACACCTTC
>TRBV7-2|.|.|TRBJ1-4
CASSFWPFNEKLFF
TGTGCCAGCAGCTTTTGGCCGTTCAATGAAAAACTGTTTTTT
>TRBV18|few|TRBD1|TRBJ1-4
CASSRAGTGSSNEKLFF
TGTGCCAGCTCACGGGCCGGGACAGGGTCGTCTAATGAAAAACTGTTTTTT